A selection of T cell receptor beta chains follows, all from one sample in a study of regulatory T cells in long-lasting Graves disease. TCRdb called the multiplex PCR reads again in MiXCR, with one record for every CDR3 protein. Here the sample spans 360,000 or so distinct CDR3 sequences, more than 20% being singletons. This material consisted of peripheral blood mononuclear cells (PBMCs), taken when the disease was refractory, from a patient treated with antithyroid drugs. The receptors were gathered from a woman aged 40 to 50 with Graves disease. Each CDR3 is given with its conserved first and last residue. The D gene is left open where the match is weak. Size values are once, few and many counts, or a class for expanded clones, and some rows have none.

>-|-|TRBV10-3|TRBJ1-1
TGTGCCATCAGTGAGTCGTGGAACAGAAAGAACACTGAAGCTTTCTTT
CAISESWNRKNTEAFF
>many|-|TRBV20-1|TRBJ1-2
TGCAGTGCTCGCGGAGGGTTAAAGGCTGGCTACACCTTC
CSARGGLKAGYTF
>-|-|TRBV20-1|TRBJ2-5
TGCAGTGCTCGATGGACTGAACAAGAGACCCAGTACTTC
CSARWTEQETQYF
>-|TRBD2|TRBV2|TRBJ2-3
TGTGCCAGCAGTGCTTGGACTAGCGGGAGTTGGACAGATACGCAGTATTTT
CASSAWTSGSWTDTQYF
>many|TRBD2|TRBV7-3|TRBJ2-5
TGTGCCAGCAGCTATTGGACTAGCGGGAGGGCTTGGGGAGAGACCCAGTACTTC
CASSYWTSGRAWGETQYF
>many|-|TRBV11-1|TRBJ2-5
TGTGCCAGCAGCTCCTCCGATTTAGCAAAGACCCAGTACTTC
CASSSSDLAKTQYF
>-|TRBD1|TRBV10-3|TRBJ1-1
TGTGCCATCAGTGAGTCGACAGGGGGATACACTGAAGCTTTCTTT
CAISESTGGYTEAFF
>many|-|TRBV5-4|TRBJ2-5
TGTGCCAGCAGCTTGTTTCCAGGGGAGTGGCAAGAGACCCAGTACTTC
CASSLFPGEWQETQYF
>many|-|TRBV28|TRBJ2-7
TGTGCCAGCACCAGGGGGGGTATATACGAGCAGTACTTC
CASTRGGIYEQYF
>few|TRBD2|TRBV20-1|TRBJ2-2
TGCAGTGCTAGAGATTTACTAGCGGGAGGCGACACCGGGGAGCTGTTTTTT
CSARDLLAGGDTGELFF
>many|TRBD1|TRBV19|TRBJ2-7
TGTGCCAGCAGCCCCGGGACAGGGGGCTACGAGCAGTACTTC
CASSPGTGGYEQYF
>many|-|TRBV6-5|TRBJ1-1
TGTGCCAGCAGTTACGGTTGGGTTGTGAACACTGAAGCTTTCTTT
CASSYGWVVNTEAFF
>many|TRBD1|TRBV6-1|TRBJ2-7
TGTGCCAGCAGTAAGGACAGGGATCGAGAGCAGTACTTC
CASSKDRDREQYF
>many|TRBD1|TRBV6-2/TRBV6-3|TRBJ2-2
TGTGCCAGCAGTTACCTAGGACAGGGTTCCACCGGGGAGCTGTTTTTT
CASSYLGQGSTGELFF
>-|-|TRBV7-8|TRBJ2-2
TGTGCCAGCATCCTCGAGCCTACGTCTACCGGGGAGCTGTTTTTT
CASILEPTSTGELFF
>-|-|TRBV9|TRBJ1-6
TGTGCCAGCAGCGTAAGAGATCGGCATTCACCCCTCCACTTT
CASSVRDRHSPLHF
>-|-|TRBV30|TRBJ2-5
TGTGCCTGGAGTGTAAAGGCTAGCTTCCAAGAGACCCAGTACTTC
CAWSVKASFQETQYF
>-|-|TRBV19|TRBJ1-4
TGTGCCAGTAATACAGGGCTTGAAAAACTGTTTTTT
CASNTGLEKLFF
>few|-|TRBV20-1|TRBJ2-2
TGCAGTGCTAGAGATCATCAGCGAGAGTGGGCCGGGGAGCTGTTTTTT
CSARDHQREWAGELFF
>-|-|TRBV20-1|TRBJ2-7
TGCAGTGCCCCGGGGATCCGGCCGGGCGAGCAGTACTTC
CSAPGIRPGEQYF
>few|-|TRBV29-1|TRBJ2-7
TGCAGCGCCTATTCGCAATCCTACGAGCAGTACTTC
CSAYSQSYEQYF
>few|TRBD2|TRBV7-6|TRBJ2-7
TGTGCCAGCAGCGACAAAGCGGGAGCGGGTAGCCACGAGCAGTACTTC
CASSDKAGAGSHEQYF
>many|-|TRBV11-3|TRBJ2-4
TGTGCCAGCAGCTTAAGAACCAGGGGCTCTCATTTGATTCTCAACATTCAGTACTTC
CASSLRTRGSHLILNIQYF
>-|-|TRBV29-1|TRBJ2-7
TGCAGCGTTGTCGGGGCGACTTACGAGCAGTACTTC
CSVVGATYEQYF
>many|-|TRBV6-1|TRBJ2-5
TGTGCCAGCAGATTCGAGGAGACCCAGTACTTC
CASRFEETQYF
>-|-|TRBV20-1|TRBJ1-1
TGCAGTGCTAGAGATCTCGGGCTTGCTGAAGCTTTCTTT
CSARDLGLAEAFF
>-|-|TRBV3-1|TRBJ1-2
TGTGCCAGCAGCCAAGAGGGAAATGAGTACTATGGCTACACCTTC
CASSQEGNEYYGYTF
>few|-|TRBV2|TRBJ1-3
TGTGCCAGCCAAGGGAGCGAACTAGGAAACACCATATATTTT
CASQGSELGNTIYF
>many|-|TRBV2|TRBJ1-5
TGTGCCAGCAGTGAGTGGGGGGGCAATCAGCCCCAGCATTTT
CASSEWGGNQPQHF
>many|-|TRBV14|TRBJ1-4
TGTGCCAGCAGCCAAGGGTCAGGGGATGGGAAACTGTTTTTT
CASSQGSGDGKLFF
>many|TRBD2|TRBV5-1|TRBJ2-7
TGCGCCAGCAGCACGGGACTAGCGGGGTTCGAGCAGTACTTC
CASSTGLAGFEQYF
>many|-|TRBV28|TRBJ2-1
TGTGCCAGCAGTTTATCACCCCACAATGAGCAGTTCTTC
CASSLSPHNEQFF
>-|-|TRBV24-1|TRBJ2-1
TGTGCCACCAGTGACACCGCTGGAGGGATTACCTACAATGAGCAGTTCTTC
CATSDTAGGITYNEQFF
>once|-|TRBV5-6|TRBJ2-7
TGTGCCAGCAGCCTGGTAGGCAACATTTACGAGCAGTACTTC
CASSLVGNIYEQYF
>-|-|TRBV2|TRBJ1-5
TGTGCCAGCAGTGGGTCCCGGCATCTCGGGGGGGCAACGAGCAATCAGCCCCAGCATTTT
CASSGSRHLGGATSNQPQHF
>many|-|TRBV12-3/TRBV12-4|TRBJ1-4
TGTGCCAGCAGGAGGAGTAATGAAAAACTGTTTTTT
CASRRSNEKLFF
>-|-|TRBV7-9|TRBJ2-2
TGTGCCAGCAGCTTTTTCAGGGAGAGCACCGGGGAGCTGTTTTTT
CASSFFRESTGELFF
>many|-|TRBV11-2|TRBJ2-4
TGTGCCAGCAGCTCTAGAGTAGGGGGGAGGCAGCAAGCCAAAAACATTCAGTACTTC
CASSSRVGGRQQAKNIQYF
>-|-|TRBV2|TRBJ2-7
TGTGCCAGCATCCGGACTTACTACGAGCAGCACTTC
CASIRTYYEQHF
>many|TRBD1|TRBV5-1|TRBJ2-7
TGCGCCAGCAGCAGCGGGACAGGGATAGCGGTGAAGGGCGAGCAGTACTTC
CASSSGTGIAVKGEQYF
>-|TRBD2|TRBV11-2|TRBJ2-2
TGTGCCAGCAGCGGGACTAGCGGGAGATTAGCCGGGGAGCTGTTTTTT
CASSGTSGRLAGELFF
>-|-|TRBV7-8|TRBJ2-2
TGTGCCAGCAGCTTACCTCGGGGGCTACCGAACACCGGGGAGCTGTTTTTT
CASSLPRGLPNTGELFF
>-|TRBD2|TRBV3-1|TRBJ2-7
TGTGCCAGCAGCCAAGGGACTAGTGACTACGAGCAGTACTTC
CASSQGTSDYEQYF
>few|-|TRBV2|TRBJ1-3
TGTGCCAGCAGTGAAACCCTTCCGGACTTCGGAAACACCATATATTTT
CASSETLPDFGNTIYF
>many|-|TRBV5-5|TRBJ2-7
TGTGCCAGCAGCTTGGACTTGTACCTTCAGGAGCAGTACTTC
CASSLDLYLQEQYF
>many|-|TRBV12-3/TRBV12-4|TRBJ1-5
TGTGCCAGCAGTTTAAAAGGAAATCAGCCCCAGCATTTT
CASSLKGNQPQHF
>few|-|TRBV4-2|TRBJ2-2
TGTGCCGTGACTCCAGGGGCGAACACCGGGGAGCTGTTTTTT
CAVTPGANTGELFF
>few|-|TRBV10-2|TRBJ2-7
TGCGCCAGCGCACTAGGGCCCTACGAGCAGTACTTC
CASALGPYEQYF
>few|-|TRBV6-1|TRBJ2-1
TGTGCCAGCAGAAGGGACCGTCAATCCTACAATGAGCAGTTCTTC
CASRRDRQSYNEQFF
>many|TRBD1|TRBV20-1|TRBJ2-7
TGCAGTGCTAGGGTGACAGGGTGGTACGAGCAGTACTTC
CSARVTGWYEQYF
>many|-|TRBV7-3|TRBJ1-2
TGTGCCAGCAGCTTAACGTTCCAGGCCTATGGCTACACCTTC
CASSLTFQAYGYTF
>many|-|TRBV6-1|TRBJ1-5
TGTGCCAGCAGCCCGGGCATGAACAATCAGCCCCAGCATTTT
CASSPGMNNQPQHF
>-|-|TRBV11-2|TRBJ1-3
TGTGCCAGCAGCTTAACTCCGCTTGCCTCTGGAAACACCATATATTTT
CASSLTPLASGNTIYF
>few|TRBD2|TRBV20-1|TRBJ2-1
TGCAGTGCTATACTAGCGAACTCCTACAATGAGCAGTTCTTC
CSAILANSYNEQFF
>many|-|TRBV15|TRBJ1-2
TGTGCCACCAGCAGAGAATTAGGGAACTATGGCTACACCTTC
CATSRELGNYGYTF
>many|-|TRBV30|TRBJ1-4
TGTGCCTGGTGCAGGGAATCAACTAATGAAAAACTGTTTTTT
CAWCRESTNEKLFF
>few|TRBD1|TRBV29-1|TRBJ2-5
TGCAGCGCAAGCCCCCTGGGGACAGGGGAAAGCAAAGAGACCCAGTACTTC
CSASPLGTGESKETQYF
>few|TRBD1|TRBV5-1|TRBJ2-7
TGCGCCAGCAGCTTAACAACCGGGACAGGGTTCGAGCAGTACTTC
CASSLTTGTGFEQYF